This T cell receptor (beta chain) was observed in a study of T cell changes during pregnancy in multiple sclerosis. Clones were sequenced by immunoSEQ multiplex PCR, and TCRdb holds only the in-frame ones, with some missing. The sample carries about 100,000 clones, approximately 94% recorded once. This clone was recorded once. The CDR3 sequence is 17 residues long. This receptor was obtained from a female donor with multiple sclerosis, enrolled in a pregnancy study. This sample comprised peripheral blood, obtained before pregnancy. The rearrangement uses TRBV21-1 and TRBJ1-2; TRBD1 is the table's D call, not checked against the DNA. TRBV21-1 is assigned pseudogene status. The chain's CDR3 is CASSKELGTTGTKGYTF. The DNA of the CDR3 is TGTGCCAGCAGCAAAGAACTCGGTACGACAGGGACCAAGGGCTACACCTTC.